This entry lists 8 T cell receptor beta chains sequenced from one sample in a study of T cell clusters in autoimmune cytopenias. TRB rearrangements were amplified by touch-down multiplex PCR with mixed TRB-A/B primers. No DNA is given; TCRdb re-called the multiplex PCR reads and lists each CDR3 protein once. There are about 500 distinct CDR3 sequences in the sample, with approximately 88% held by the top ten. Some 34,000 genome equivalents of blood DNA were amplified for TRB. Sequenced material: peripheral blood. These receptor sequences come from a human donor with an autoimmune cytopenia or autoimmune hepatitis (not recorded which).

The chain carries TRBV20-1 and TRBJ1-2. The CDR3 runs 11 residues. Per the germline V gene, CDR1 is DFQATT and CDR2 is SNEGSKA (reference sequence). The CDR3 spells CSASLGRAPTF.

This clonotype is deemed medium-sized by its frequency. The V gene is TRBV19, the J gene TRBJ2-7. Germline V gene lookup returns CDR1 LNHDA and CDR2 SQIVND (reference sequence). The CDR3 consists of 13 residues. Here the CDR3 reads CASSIDHGDEQYF.

This clonotype shows up as medium-sized by frequency. This chain connects TRBV12-3 or TRBV12-4 to TRBJ2-2; without DNA, the TCRdb call of TRBD2 cannot be checked. The CDR3 sequence is 15 residues long. CDR3 sequence reads: CASSLGGRSTGELFF.

By frequency, this clonotype is medium-sized. J is TRBJ2-7 and V is TRBV29-1. Germline CDR1 is SQVTM and CDR2 is ANQGSEA. The CDR3 consists of 13 residues. The CDR3 spells CSGIGVLSYEQYF.

Considering frequency, this clonotype is hyperexpanded (1% or more). The V call is TRBV12-3 or TRBV12-4, the J call TRBJ2-2. This CDR3 is built from 14 residues. The CDR3 sequence: CASSPSWNTGELFF.

This clonotype is classed as hyperexpanded by frequency. V gene TRBV6-5 combines with J gene TRBJ2-3; the TCRdb D gene call, TRBD1, has no DNA to confirm it. The CDR3 spans 15 residues. Germline assignment: CDR1 MNHEY and CDR2 SVGAGI. CDR3 region: CASSYEGAQADTQYF.

This chain uses TRBV6-5 with TRBJ1-6; TCRdb's D gene call, TRBD1, goes unchecked for lack of DNA. Germline V gives CDR1 MNHEY, CDR2 SVGAGI. There are 15 residues in the CDR3. This CDR3 is CASSYGTGVNSPLHF.

This clonotype is identified as medium-sized (0.01 to 0.1%) from frequency. The V gene is TRBV5-6, the J gene TRBJ2-1; TCRdb's assignment of TRBD2 cannot be checked, as there is no DNA. CDR3 length: 17 amino acids. Germline V gives CDR1 SGHDT, CDR2 YYEEEE. This CDR3 reads CASSPTWTSGSRSEQFF. Together with reference TRBV5-6 and TRBJ2-1, the CDR3 gives the full variable domain: DAGVTQSPTHLIKTRGQQVTLRCSPKSGHDTVSWYQQALGQGPQFIFQYYEEEERQRGNFPDRFSGHQFPNYSSELNVNALLLGDSALYLCASSPTWTSGSRSEQFFGPGTRLTVL.